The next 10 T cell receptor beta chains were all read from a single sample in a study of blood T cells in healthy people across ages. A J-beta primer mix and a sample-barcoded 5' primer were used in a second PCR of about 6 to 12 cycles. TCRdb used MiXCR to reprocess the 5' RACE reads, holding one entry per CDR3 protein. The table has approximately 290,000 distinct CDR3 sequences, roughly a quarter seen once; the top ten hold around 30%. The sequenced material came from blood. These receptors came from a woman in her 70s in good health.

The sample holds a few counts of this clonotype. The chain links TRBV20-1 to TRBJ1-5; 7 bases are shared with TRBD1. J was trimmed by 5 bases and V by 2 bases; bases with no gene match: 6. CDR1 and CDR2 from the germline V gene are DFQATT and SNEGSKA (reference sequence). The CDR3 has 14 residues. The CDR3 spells CSARTSGGDQPQHF. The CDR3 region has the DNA TGCAGTGCTAGAACGTCAGGGGGGGATCAGCCCCAGCATTTT.

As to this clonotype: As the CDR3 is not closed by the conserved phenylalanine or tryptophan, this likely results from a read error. The CDR3 region has the DNA TGTGCCAGCAGTTTGAGCAGTTCCACAGATACGCAGTATTAT. This encodes CASSLSSSTDTQYY. The chain links TRBV12-3 or TRBV12-4 to TRBJ2-3; D remains unclear. V was shortened by 3 bases and J by 2 bases, with 9 bases between the two germline ends. The CDR3 runs to 14 residues.

CDR3 in DNA: TGCGCCAGCAGGGACGACAGCTCCTACAATGAGCAGTTCTTC. It encodes CASRDDSSYNEQFF. The rearrangement uses TRBV5-1 and TRBJ2-1; maybe TRBD1 (5 bases). CDR1 and CDR2 (germline): SGHRS, YFSETQ. The CDR3 runs 14 residues. Deletions cut 5 bases from V and 0 bases from J, with 9 bases between.

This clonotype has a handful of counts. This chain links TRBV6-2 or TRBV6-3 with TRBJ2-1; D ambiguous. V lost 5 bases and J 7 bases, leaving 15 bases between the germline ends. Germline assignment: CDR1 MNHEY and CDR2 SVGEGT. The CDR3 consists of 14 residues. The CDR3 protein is CASSLHGSGNEQFF. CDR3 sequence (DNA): TGTGCCAGCAGTCTACATGGTTCTGGGAATGAGCAGTTCTTC.

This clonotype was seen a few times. CDR3 coding DNA: TGCAGTGCCCGCCTCGGTAGCGCTGAAGCTTTCTTT. Amino acid sequence: CSARLGSAEAFF. The chain uses TRBV20-1 and TRBJ1-1; D call uncertain. CDR1 and CDR2 from the germline V gene are DFQATT and SNEGSKA (reference sequence). V gave up 6 bases and J gave up 6 bases, with 14 bases separating them. The CDR3 length is 12 residues.

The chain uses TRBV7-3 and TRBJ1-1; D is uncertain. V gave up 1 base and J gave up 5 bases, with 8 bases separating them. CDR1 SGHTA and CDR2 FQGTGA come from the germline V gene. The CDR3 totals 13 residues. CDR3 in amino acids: CASSLIGGTEAFF. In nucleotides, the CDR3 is TGTGCCAGCAGCTTAATTGGAGGAACTGAAGCTTTCTTT.

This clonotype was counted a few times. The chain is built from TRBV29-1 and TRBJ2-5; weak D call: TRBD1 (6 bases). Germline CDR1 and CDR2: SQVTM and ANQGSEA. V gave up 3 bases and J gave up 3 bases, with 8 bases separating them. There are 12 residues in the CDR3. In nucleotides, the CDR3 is TGCAGCGTTGATGAGGGGGAAGAGACCCAGTACTTC. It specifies CSVDEGEETQYF.

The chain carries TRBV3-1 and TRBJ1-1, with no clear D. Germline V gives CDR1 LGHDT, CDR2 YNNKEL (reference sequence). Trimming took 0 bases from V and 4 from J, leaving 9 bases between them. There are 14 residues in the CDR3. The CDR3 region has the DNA TGTGCCAGCAGCCAAGATGGGATAGGCACTGAAGCTTTCTTT. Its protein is CASSQDGIGTEAFF.

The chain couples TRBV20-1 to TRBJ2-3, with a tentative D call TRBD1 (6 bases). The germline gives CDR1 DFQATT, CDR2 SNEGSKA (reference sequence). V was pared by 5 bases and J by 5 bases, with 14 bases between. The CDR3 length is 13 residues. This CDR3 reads CSAEQGLGDTQYF. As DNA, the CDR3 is TGCAGTGCTGAACAGGGTTTGGGAGATACGCAGTATTTT.

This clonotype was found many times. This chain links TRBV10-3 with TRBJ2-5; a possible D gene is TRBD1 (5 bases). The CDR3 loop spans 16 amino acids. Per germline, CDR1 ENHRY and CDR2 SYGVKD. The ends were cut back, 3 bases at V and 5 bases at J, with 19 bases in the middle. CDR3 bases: TGTGCCATCAGTGATCCCGGCTCTAAGGGGTTGGAGACCCAGTACTTC. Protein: CAISDPGSKGLETQYF.